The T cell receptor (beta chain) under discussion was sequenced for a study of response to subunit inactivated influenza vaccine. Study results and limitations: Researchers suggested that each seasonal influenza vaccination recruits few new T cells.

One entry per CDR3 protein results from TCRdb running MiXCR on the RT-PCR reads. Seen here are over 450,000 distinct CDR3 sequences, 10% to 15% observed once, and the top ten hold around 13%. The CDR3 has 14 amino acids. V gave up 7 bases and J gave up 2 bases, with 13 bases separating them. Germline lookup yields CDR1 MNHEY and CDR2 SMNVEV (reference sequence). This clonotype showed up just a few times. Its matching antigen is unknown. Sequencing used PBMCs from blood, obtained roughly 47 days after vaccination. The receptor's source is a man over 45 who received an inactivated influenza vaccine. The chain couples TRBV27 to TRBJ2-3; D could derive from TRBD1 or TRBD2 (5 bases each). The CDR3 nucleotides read TGTGCCAGCACTCTCCTGGGGGACACAGATACGCAGTATTTT. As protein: CASTLLGDTDTQYF.